This T cell receptor (beta chain) was sequenced for a study of T-cell reconstitution after alpha-beta-depleted transplantation in children. A TCRbeta library incorporating unique molecular identifiers was prepared. One entry per CDR3 protein results from TCRdb running MiXCR on the PCR reads. The sample holds about 610,000 distinct CDR3 sequences; over 9.5% are singletons and the top ten take less than 4.5%. Looked up from germline, CDR1 is MNHNY and CDR2 is SVGAGI (reference sequence). Trimming took off 3 bases at V and 5 bases at J, with 6 bases between the two ends. This CDR3 contains 12 residues. The table lists this clonotype with many counts.

The chain carries TRBV6-6 and TRBJ2-3; no firm D call. This receptor was identified in a human donor who donated a stem cell graft to a child with acute myeloid leukemia. The source material was PBMCs from the stem cell graft donor, sampled from the stem cell graft. The CDR3 is CASSYGVDTQYF. The CDR3 DNA follows: TGTGCCAGCAGTTATGGGGTAGATACGCAGTATTTT.